Reported below is one T cell receptor beta chain. What it binds is unknown. The data are from a study of T cells after yellow fever vaccination. 5'RACE template switching added a universal primer site and UMIs to TCR cDNA. TCRdb recomputed calls from the 5' RACE reads with MiXCR, one row per CDR3 protein. The repertoire holds 450,000 to 550,000 distinct CDR3 sequences, with 20% to 25% as singletons. Study results and limitations: Post-booster reappearance was seen for most primary-vaccination clones (nearly 97% CD4, 80% to 90% CD8). Secondary responses were weaker yet peaked faster, day 5 versus 15. One caveat is that FACS-sorted repertoires could contain abundant clonotypes contaminating from the bulk population.

Germline V gives CDR1 SGDLS, CDR2 YYNGEE. V was pared by 0 bases and J by 4 bases, with 21 bases between. The CDR3 consists of 18 residues. This material consisted of PBMCs, taken 21 days after the first yellow fever vaccination. The J gene is TRBJ2-3, the V gene TRBV9; D is uncertain. This clonotype originated in a man between 18 and 29 years old who received the YFV17D yellow fever vaccine. The CDR3 coding sequence is TGTGCCAGCAGCGTAGGGTCCCTTGGTAGCTCCGTCGCAGATACGCAGTATTTT. Amino acid sequence: CASSVGSLGSSVADTQYF. Variable domain in full (rest from reference TRBV9 and TRBJ2-3): DSGVTQTPKHLITATGQRVTLRCSPRSGDLSVYWYQQSLDQGLQFLIQYYNGEERAKGNILERFSAQQFPDLHSELNLSSLELGDSALYFCASSVGSLGSSVADTQYFGPGTRLTVL.